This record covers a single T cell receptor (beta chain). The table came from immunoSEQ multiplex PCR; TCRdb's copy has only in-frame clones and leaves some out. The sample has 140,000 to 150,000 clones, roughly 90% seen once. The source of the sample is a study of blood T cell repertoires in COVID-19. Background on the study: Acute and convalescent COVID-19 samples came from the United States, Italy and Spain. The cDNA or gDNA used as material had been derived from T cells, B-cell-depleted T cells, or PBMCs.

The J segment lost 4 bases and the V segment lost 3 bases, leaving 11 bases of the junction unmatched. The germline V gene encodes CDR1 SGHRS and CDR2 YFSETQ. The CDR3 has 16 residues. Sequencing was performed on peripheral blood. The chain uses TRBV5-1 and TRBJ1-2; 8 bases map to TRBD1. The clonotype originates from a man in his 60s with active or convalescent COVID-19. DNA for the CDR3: TGCGCCAGCAGCTGGGGACGGACAGGGAAGGTCTATGGCTACACCTTC. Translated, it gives CASSWGRTGKVYGYTF.